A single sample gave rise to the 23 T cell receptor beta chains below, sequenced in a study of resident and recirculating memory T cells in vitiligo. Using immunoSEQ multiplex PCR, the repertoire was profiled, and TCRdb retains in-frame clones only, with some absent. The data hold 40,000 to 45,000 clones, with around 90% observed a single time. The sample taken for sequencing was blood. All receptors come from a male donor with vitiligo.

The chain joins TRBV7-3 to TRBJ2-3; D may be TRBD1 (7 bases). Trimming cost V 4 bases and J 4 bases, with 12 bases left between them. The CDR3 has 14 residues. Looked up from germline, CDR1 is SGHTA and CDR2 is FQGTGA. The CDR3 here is CASSSGGSADTQYF. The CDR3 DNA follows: TGTGCCAGCAGCTCAGGGGGGTCTGCAGATACGCAGTATTTT.

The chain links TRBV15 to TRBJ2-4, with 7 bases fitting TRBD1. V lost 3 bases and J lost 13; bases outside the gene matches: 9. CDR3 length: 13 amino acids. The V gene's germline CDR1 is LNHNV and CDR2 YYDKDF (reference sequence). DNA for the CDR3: TGTGCCACCAGCAGTTTCATGGGACAGCGCCAGTACTTC. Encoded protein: CATSSFMGQRQYF.

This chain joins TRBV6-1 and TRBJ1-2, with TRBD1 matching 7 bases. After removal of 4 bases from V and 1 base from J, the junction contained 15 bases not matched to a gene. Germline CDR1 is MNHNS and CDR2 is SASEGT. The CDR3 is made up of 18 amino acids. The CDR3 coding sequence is TGTGCCAGCAGTGGAGGGGCAGGGCAGGGGGTGAATAACTATGGCTACACCTTC. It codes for CASSGGAGQGVNNYGYTF.

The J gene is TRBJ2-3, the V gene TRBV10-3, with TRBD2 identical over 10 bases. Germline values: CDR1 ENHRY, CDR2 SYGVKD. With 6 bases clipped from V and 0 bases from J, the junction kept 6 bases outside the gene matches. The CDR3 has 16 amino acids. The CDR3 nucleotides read TGTGCCATCAGCTCCCTAGCGGGGGCTAGCACAGATACGCAGTATTTT. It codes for CAISSLAGASTDTQYF.

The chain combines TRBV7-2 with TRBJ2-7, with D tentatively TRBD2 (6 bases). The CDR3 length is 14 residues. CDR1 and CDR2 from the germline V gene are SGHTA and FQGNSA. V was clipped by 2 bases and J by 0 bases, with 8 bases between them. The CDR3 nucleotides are TGTGCCAGCAGCTTAATGCGGGGCTCCTACGAGCAGTACTTC. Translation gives CASSLMRGSYEQYF.

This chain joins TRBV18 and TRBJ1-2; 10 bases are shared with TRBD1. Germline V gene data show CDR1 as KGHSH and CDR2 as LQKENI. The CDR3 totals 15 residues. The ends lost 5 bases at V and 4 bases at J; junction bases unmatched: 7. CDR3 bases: TGTGCCAGCTCATCCGGACAGGGGGTGATCTATGGCTACACCTTC. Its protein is CASSSGQGVIYGYTF.

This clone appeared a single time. CDR3 bases: TGTGCCAGCAGCCCAGCGGGCCAGCCCTACGAGCAGTACTTC. The encoded protein is CASSPAGQPYEQYF. The genes are TRBV7-2 and TRBJ2-7, with D perhaps TRBD2 (6 bases). There are 14 residues in the CDR3. Per the germline V gene, CDR1 is SGHTA and CDR2 is FQGNSA. V was cut by 5 bases and J by 2 bases, with 13 bases left in between.

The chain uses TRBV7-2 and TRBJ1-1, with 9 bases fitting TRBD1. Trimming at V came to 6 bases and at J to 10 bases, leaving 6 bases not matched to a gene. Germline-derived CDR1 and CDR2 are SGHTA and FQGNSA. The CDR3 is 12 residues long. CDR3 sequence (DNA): TGTGCCAGCAGGTTCACAGGGGGCTCAGCTTTCTTT. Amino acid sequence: CASRFTGGSAFF.

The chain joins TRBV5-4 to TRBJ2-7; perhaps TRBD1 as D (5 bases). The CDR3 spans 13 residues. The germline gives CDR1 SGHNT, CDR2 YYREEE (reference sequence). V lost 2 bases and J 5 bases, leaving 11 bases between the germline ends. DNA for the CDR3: TGTGCCAGCAGCTTCGCAAAGGGGAACGAGCAGTACTTC. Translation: CASSFAKGNEQYF.

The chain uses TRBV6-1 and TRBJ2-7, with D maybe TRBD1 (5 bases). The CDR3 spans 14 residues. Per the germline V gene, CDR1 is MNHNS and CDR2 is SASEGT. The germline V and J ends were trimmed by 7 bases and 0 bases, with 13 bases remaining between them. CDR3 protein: CASKITGHSYEQYF. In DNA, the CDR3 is TGTGCCAGCAAAATCACAGGACACTCCTACGAGCAGTACTTC.

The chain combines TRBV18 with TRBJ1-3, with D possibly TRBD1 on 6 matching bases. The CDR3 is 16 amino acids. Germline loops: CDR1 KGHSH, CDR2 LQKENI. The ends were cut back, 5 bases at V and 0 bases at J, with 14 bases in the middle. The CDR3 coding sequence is TGTGCCAGCTCATTCTCAAACAGGGACTCTGGAAACACCATATATTTT. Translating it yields CASSFSNRDSGNTIYF. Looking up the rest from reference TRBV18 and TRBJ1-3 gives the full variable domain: NAGVMQNPRHLVRRRGQEARLRCSPMKGHSHVYWYRQLPEEGLKFMVYLQKENIIDESGMPKERFSAEFPKEGPSILRIQQVVRGDSAAYFCASSFSNRDSGNTIYFGEGSWLTVV.

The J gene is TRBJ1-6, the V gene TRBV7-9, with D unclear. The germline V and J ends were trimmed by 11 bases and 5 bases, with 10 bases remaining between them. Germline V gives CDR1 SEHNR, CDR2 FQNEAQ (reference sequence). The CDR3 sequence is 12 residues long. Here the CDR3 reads CAGGRDNSPLHF. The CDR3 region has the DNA TGTGCCGGAGGGAGGGATAATTCACCCCTCCACTTT.

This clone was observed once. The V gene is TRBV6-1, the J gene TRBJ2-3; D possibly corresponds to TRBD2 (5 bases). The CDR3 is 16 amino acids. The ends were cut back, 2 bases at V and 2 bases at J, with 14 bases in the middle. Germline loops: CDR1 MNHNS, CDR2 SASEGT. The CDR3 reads CASSELLYGDTDTQYF. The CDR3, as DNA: TGTGCCAGCAGTGAACTTTTATACGGGGACACAGATACGCAGTATTTT.

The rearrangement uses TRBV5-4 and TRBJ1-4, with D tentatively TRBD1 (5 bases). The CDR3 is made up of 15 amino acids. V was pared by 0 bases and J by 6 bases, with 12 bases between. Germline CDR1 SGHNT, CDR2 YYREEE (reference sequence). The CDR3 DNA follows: TGTGCCAGCAGCTTGGGCGCAGGGTTTGATGAAAAACTGTTTTTT. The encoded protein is CASSLGAGFDEKLFF.

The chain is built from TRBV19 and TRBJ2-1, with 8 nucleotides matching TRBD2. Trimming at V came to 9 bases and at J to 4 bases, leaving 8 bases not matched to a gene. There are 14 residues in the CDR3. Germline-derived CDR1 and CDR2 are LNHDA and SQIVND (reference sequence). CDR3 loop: CASTTGGPYNEQFF. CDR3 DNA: TGTGCCAGCACAACGGGGGGGCCGTACAATGAGCAGTTCTTC.

DNA for the CDR3: TGTGCCAGCAGCTTAGGTCTGAACTATGGCTACACCTTC. Residues: CASSLGLNYGYTF. The rearrangement uses TRBV13 and TRBJ1-2; no firm D call. Trimming removed 0 bases from V and 2 bases from J, with 4 bases in between. The CDR3 has 13 residues. Germline CDR1 and CDR2: PRHDT and FYEKMQ (reference sequence).

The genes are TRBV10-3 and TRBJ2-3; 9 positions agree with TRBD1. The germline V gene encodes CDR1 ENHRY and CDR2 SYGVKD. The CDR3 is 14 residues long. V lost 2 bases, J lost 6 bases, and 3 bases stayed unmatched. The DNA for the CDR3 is TGTGCCATCAGTGAGCCGGACAGGGGTGATACGCAGTATTTT. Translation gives CAISEPDRGDTQYF.

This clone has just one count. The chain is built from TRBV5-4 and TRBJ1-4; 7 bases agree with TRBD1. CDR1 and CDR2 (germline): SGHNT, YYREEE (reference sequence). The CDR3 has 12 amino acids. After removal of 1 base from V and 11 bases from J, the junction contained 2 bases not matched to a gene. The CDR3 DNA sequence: TGTGCCAGCAGCTTGACAGGGGAGAAACTGTTTTTT. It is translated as CASSLTGEKLFF.

This chain's CDR3 is CAKTEKGTGEWRTNEKLFF. CDR3 DNA sequence: TGCGCCAAAACGGAAAAAGGGACAGGGGAGTGGCGGACTAATGAAAAACTGTTTTTT. The chain uses TRBV23-1 and TRBJ1-4; 10 bases agree with TRBD1. TRBV23-1 is flagged as an ORF with uncertain function. The CDR3 loop spans 19 amino acids. V was pared by 10 bases and J by 2 bases, with 19 bases of the junction left unmatched.

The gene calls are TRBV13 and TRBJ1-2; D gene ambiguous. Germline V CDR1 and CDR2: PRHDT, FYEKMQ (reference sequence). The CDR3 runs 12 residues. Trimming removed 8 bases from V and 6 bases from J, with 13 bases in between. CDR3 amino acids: CASAGLGDGYTF. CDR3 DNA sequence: TGTGCCAGCGCCGGGCTCGGGGATGGCTACACCTTC.

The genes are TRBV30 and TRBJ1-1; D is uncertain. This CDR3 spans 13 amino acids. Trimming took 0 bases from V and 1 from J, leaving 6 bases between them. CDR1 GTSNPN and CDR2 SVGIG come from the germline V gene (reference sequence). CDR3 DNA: TGTGCCTGGAGTGTACGAGGGAACACTGAAGCTTTCTTT. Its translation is CAWSVRGNTEAFF. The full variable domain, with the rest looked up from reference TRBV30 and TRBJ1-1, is SQTIHQWPATLVQPVGSPLSLECTVEGTSNPNLYWYRQAAGRGLQLLFYSVGIGQISSEVPQNLSASRPQDRQFILSSKKLLLSDSGFYLCAWSVRGNTEAFFGQGTRLTVV.

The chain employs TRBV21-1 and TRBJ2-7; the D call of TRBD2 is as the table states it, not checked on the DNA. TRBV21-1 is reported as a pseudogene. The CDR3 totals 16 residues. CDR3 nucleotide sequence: TGTGCCAGCAGCGCGGGACTAGCGGGGGGGCAGAACGAGCAGTACTTC. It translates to CASSAGLAGGQNEQYF.

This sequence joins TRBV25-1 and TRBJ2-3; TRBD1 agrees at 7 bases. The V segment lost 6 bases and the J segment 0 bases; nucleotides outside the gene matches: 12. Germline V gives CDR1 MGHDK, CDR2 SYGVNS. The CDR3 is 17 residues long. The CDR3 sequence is CASSRTGNAPSTDTQYF. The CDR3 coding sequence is TGTGCCAGCAGCCGGACAGGAAATGCTCCTAGCACAGATACGCAGTATTTT.